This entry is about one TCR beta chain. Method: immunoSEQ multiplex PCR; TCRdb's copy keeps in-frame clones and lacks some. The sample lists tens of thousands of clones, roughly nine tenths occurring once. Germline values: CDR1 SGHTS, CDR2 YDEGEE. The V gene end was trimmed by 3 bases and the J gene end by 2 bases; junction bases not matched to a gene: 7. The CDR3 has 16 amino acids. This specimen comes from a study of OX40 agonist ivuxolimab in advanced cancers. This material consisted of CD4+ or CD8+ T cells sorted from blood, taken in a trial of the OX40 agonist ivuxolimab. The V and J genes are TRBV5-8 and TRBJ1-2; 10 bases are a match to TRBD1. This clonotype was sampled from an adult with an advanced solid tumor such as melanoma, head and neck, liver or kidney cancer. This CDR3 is CASSSGTGVANYGYTF. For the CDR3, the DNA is TGTGCCAGCAGCTCCGGGACAGGGGTGGCAAACTATGGCTACACCTTC.